The rows below give T cell receptor beta chains drawn from one sample of a study of blood T cells in healthy people across ages. TCRdb ran MiXCR on the 5' RACE reads and lists one entry per CDR3 protein. In the table there are roughly 560,000 distinct CDR3 sequences, 24% of which are singletons. These records were also assigned to another study, of T cells of mothers and their children.

The sample was blood. Source of these receptors: a boy between 10 and 17 years old in good health. Both conserved end residues are part of each CDR3. D genes are given only for firm matches. A clone size is listed for some rows: how often the clone was seen (once, few, many), or a class if it is expanded.

size	V	J	D	CDR3	DNA
many	TRBV6-5	TRBJ2-1	TRBD2	CASSYRLAGVNEQFF	TGTGCCAGCAGTTACCGACTAGCGGGAGTTAATGAGCAGTTCTTC
-	TRBV29-1	TRBJ1-2	-	CSVDAGVGYGYTF	TGCAGCGTTGATGCAGGGGTTGGCTATGGCTACACCTTC
-	TRBV27	TRBJ1-1	-	CASSLTRTDPKAFF	TGTGCCAGCAGTTTAACCCGGACAGACCCTAAAGCTTTCTTT
once	TRBV9	TRBJ2-3	-	CASSVEGFLNTQYF	TGTGCCAGCAGCGTAGAGGGCTTTCTAAACACGCAGTATTTT
many	TRBV20-1	TRBJ2-7	TRBD2	CSAGLAGAYEQYF	TGCAGTGCTGGACTAGCGGGGGCCTACGAGCAGTACTTC
-	TRBV10-3	TRBJ2-1	TRBD1	CALSRDRGDEQFF	TGTGCCTTATCCCGGGACAGGGGAGATGAGCAGTTCTTC
few	TRBV24-1	TRBJ2-1	TRBD1	CATSDPPGSGQNNEQFF	TGTGCCACCAGTGACCCCCCCGGCTCGGGACAGAACAATGAGCAGTTCTTC
-	TRBV30	TRBJ2-1	TRBD2	CAWSSGGLNNEQFF	TGTGCCTGGAGCAGCGGGGGACTAAACAATGAGCAGTTCTTC
-	TRBV9	TRBJ1-3	-	CASSVEGNGNTIYF	TGTGCCAGCAGCGTAGAAGGGAATGGAAACACCATATATTTT
-	TRBV7-6	TRBJ2-5	TRBD2	CASSTASGRQETQYF	TGTGCCAGCAGCACGGCTAGCGGGAGGCAAGAGACCCAGTACTTC
-	TRBV11-2	TRBJ2-5	-	CASSRRRRETQYF	TGTGCCAGCAGCAGGAGGCGGCGGGAGACCCAGTACTTC
-	TRBV12-3/TRBV12-4	TRBJ2-2	-	CASSLRLQVLTRNTGELFF	TGTGCCAGCAGTTTAAGGCTGCAGGTGTTAACCAGGAACACCGGGGAGCTGTTTTTT
few	TRBV20-1	TRBJ2-7	-	CSAREAAPYEQYF	TGCAGTGCTAGAGAAGCAGCCCCCTACGAGCAGTACTTC
few	TRBV28	TRBJ1-2	-	CASTVHRQDYGYTF	TGTGCCAGCACCGTTCACCGACAGGACTATGGCTACACCTTC
-	TRBV25-1	TRBJ1-6	TRBD1	CASSGTGVPPLHF	TGTGCCAGCAGTGGGACAGGTGTCCCTCCCCTCCACTTT
-	TRBV29-1	TRBJ2-4	TRBD1	CSALDRGRKNIQYF	TGCAGCGCCCTAGACAGGGGGCGGAAAAACATTCAGTACTTC
-	TRBV12-3/TRBV12-4	TRBJ2-2	-	CASSSRRLETGELFF	TGTGCCAGCAGTTCCAGGCGTCTTGAAACCGGGGAGCTGTTTTTT
-	TRBV4-3	TRBJ2-7	TRBD1	CASSQYAGTGAYEQYF	TGCGCCAGCAGCCAGTATGCCGGGACAGGGGCCTACGAGCAGTACTTC
-	TRBV28	TRBJ1-2	-	CASSFEAYGYTF	TGTGCCAGCAGTTTCGAGGCTTATGGCTACACCTTC
many	TRBV7-2	TRBJ2-4	TRBD1	CASSLRQGQNIQYF	TGTGCCAGCAGTTTAAGACAGGGGCAAAACATTCAGTACTTC
few	TRBV27	TRBJ1-2	-	CASSLSFRDTYGYTF	TGTGCCAGCAGTTTATCTTTCAGGGACACCTATGGCTACACCTTC
few	TRBV12-3/TRBV12-4	TRBJ2-1	-	CASSSRQAGGNEQFF	TGTGCCAGCAGTTCACGACAGGCCGGAGGCAATGAGCAGTTCTTC
-	TRBV12-3/TRBV12-4	TRBJ2-3	TRBD2	CASTGGTSATDTQYF	TGTGCCAGCACGGGGGGTACTAGCGCCACAGACACGCAGTATTTT
many	TRBV6-1	TRBJ2-5	-	CASRVTGTLDGETQYF	TGTGCCAGCAGGGTCACCGGGACACTTGACGGAGAGACCCAGTACTTC
-	TRBV19	TRBJ2-1	-	CASRIPQGLFNEQFF	TGTGCCAGTAGGATCCCACAGGGACTATTCAATGAGCAGTTCTTC
-	TRBV5-1	TRBJ2-1	-	CASSLYGTPDNEQFF	TGCGCCAGCAGCTTGTACGGGACACCGGACAATGAGCAGTTCTTC
-	TRBV20-1	TRBJ2-3	TRBD1	CSGQLRDRLTDTQYF	TGCAGTGGCCAGCTCCGGGACAGACTCACAGATACGCAGTATTTT
few	TRBV2	TRBJ2-7	TRBD2	CASSLVASGRALGEQYF	TGTGCCAGCAGCCTGGTGGCTAGCGGGAGGGCCTTGGGTGAGCAGTACTTC
few	TRBV20-1	TRBJ2-5	-	CSASGESAFQETQYF	TGCAGTGCCAGTGGGGAGAGCGCCTTCCAAGAGACCCAGTACTTC